Detailed here is one TCR beta chain. As handled by the study authors: Cell counts per sample came from amplifying reference gene primers. Sequenced by immunoSEQ multiplex PCR; TCRdb stores in-frame clones only, minus some. That table furnishes V, J and clone size, whereas the DNA furnished D and trimming. The table records some 100,000 clones, around 88% of them present only once. The CDR3 is 13 residues long. Germline V gives CDR1 MGHRA, CDR2 YSYEKL. With 4 bases clipped from V and 4 bases from J, the junction kept 2 bases outside the gene matches. The data belong to a study of blood T cell repertoires in COVID-19. Study in general: Samples taken during acute and convalescent COVID-19 were collected in the United States, Italy and Spain.

Followed over time, Seattle patients had been enrolled while infection was active. V and J are TRBV4-1 and TRBJ2-7; TRBD1 agrees at 9 bases. Sequences were obtained from peripheral blood. The origin of this receptor is a man aged 50 or older with COVID-19, enrolled during active disease. The CDR3 spells CASSPDRGYEQYF. CDR3 bases: TGCGCCAGCAGCCCGGACAGGGGTTACGAGCAGTACTTC.